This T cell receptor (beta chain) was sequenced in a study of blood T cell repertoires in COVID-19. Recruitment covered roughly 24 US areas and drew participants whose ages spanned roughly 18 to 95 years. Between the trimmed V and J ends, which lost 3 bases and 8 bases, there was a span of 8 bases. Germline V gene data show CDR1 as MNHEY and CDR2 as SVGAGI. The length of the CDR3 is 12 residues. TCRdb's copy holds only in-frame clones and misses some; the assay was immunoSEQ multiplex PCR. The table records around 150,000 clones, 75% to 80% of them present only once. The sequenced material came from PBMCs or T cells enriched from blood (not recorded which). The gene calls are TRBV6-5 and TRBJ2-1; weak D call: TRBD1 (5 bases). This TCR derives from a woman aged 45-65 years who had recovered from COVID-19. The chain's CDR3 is CASSYVGDEQFF. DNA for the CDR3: TGTGCCAGCAGTTATGTAGGGGATGAGCAGTTCTTC.